This TCR beta chain was observed in a study of cytomegalovirus exposure and HLA in healthy donors. Overall study findings and caveats: The TCR clusters that emerged in the first cohort tended, a later analysis found, to co-occur in the roughly 130 validation repertoires. The study listed under 200 cytomegalovirus-associated TCR beta chains.

The CDR3 is 15 amino acids. The germline CDR1 and CDR2 sequences are MNHEY and SVGAGI. Trimming took off 0 bases at V and 1 base at J, with 7 bases between the two ends. The repertoire was sequenced with immunoSEQ multiplex PCR; TCRdb's copy has only in-frame clones and lacks some. The profile covers roughly 180,000 clones, with about nine tenths appearing a single time and less than 9.5% taken by the ten largest. As concerns this clone: Its antigen is still unknown. Different DNA sequences within this sample yield the same CDR3.

V usage is TRBV6-5 and J usage is TRBJ1-3; a weak D match, TRBD1 (5 bases). The TCR was taken from a man younger than 45 in good health and CMV-seropositive. Sequenced: PBMCs. CDR3 loop: CASSYSGRSGNTIYF. The CDR3 coding sequence is TGTGCCAGCAGTTACTCGGGACGGTCTGGAAACACCATATATTTT.